Below, 4 T cell receptor beta chains from the same sample are listed, as sequenced in a study of shared clonotypes between healthy human individuals. Naivety among CD8 cells was defined by CD45RO negativity and positive CCR7 selection, thereby excluding terminally differentiated effector memory CD45RA+ cells. Measured with immunoSEQ multiplex PCR; TCRdb has only the in-frame clones, and not every one. The sample lists roughly 810,000 clones, just over 95% occurring once. The sequenced sample consisted of naive CD8+ T cells sorted from blood. The receptor set was obtained from a man younger than 40 in good health.

The J gene is TRBJ1-5, the V gene TRBV27; D uncertain. The CDR3 sequence is 13 residues long. The germline V gene has CDR1 MNHEY and CDR2 SMNVEV (reference sequence). V was cut by 5 bases and J by 4 bases, with 9 bases left in between. CDR3 coding DNA: TGTGCCAGCAGTCCCCCGGGGAATCAGCCCCAGCATTTT. As protein: CASSPPGNQPQHF.

The V call is TRBV29-1, the J call TRBJ1-4; tentative D call: TRBD1 (5 bases). Trimming removed 1 base at V and 10 bases at J, with 10 bases between. This CDR3 contains 12 residues. The germline V gene has CDR1 SQVTM and CDR2 ANQGSEA. The CDR3 region has the DNA TGCAGCGTTGAAGGGGGGGGTGGAAAACTGTTTTTT. Translation: CSVEGGGGKLFF.

A single count supports this clone. The rearrangement links TRBV5-1 to TRBJ2-4; 7 bases match TRBD2. The CDR3 length is 16 residues. Germline values: CDR1 SGHRS, CDR2 YFSETQ. J gave up 1 base and V 5 bases, and 9 bases lay outside the gene matches. The CDR3 region has the DNA TGCGCCAGCAGTAACGCCAGGGAGGGGGCCAAAAACATTCAGTACTTC. Protein product: CASSNAREGAKNIQYF.

The rearrangement links TRBV7-3 to TRBJ2-3; maybe TRBD2 (5 bases). CDR3 length equals 15 residues. The ends were cut back, 5 bases at V and 0 bases at J, with 12 bases in the middle. Germline V gives CDR1 SGHTA, CDR2 FQGTGA. CDR3 nucleotides: TGTGCCAGCAGCCCTCGGGGTTCCAGCACAGATACGCAGTATTTT. Protein product: CASSPRGSSTDTQYF.